This T cell receptor (beta chain) was obtained from a study of blood T cells in healthy people across ages. The study's findings and limits: Diversity estimates drawn from one million T cells were deemed underestimates.

The CDR3 extends over 13 amino acids. Germline V gene lookup returns CDR1 LGHDT and CDR2 YNNKEL (reference sequence). V lost 0 bases and J 6 bases, leaving 8 bases between the germline ends. RNA extraction gave at least 5.5 micrograms of total RNA per sample. A sample-barcoded 5' primer and a J-beta primer mix were used in a second PCR of about 7 to 12 cycles. TCRdb reprocessed the 5' RACE reads with MiXCR, giving one entry per CDR3 protein. The profile covers around 820,000 distinct CDR3 sequences, with around 25% appearing a single time and approximately 4% taken by the ten largest. In regard to this clonotype: What it recognizes is unknown.

This sample was shared with a second study, whose subject was T cells of mothers and their children. That source reports: Unrelated mother-child pairs always had slightly, but never significantly, lower normalized overlap than related pairs.

The TCR sequence derives from a boy aged 5-17 years in good health. Material: blood. J is TRBJ1-1 and V is TRBV3-1, with D unresolved. The CDR3 DNA follows: TGTGCCAGCAGCCAAGATTACCGGGCTGAAGCTTTCTTT. Translation: CASSQDYRAEAFF.